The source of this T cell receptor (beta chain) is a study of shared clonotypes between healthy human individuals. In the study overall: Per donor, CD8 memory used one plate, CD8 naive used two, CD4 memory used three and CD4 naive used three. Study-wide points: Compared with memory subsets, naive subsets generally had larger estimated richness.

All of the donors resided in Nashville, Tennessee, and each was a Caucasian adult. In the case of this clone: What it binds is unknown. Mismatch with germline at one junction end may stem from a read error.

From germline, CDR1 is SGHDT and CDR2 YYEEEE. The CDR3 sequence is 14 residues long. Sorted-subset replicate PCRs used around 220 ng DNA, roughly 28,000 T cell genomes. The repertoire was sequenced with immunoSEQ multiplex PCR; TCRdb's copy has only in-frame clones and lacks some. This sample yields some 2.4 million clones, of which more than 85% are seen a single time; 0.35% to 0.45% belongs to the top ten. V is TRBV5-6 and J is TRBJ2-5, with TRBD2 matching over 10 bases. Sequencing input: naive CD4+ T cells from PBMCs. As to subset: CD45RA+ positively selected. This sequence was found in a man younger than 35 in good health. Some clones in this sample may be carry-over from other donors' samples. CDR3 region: CASGLQLAGPVEDF. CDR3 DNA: TGTGCCAGCGGACTTCAACTAGCGGGACCTGTCGAGGACTTC.